The 26 T cell receptor beta chains below come from one sample, sequenced in a study of PD-L1 blockade in urothelial cancer. Time point noted: pretreatment peripheral blood. Libraries were prepared by immunoSEQ multiplex PCR; TCRdb keeps only in-frame clonotypes and omits some of them. The table lists about 50,000 clones, approximately 81% of them singletons. This sample comprised PBMCs, obtained around atezolizumab (anti-PD-L1) treatment. Receptor source: a man aged 65 to 79 with urothelial cancer.

The chain carries TRBV9 and TRBJ2-2, with 9 bases identical to TRBD2. CDR3 length equals 17 residues. Unmatched junction bases numbered 14, after V lost 4 bases and J lost 7 bases. In germline, CDR1 is SGDLS, CDR2 YYNGEE. The CDR3 sequence is CASSPRSGGNTDGELFF. In nucleotides, the CDR3 is TGTGCCAGCAGCCCCCGGAGCGGGGGGAACACCGACGGGGAGCTGTTTTTT.

The rearrangement links TRBV7-8 to TRBJ1-1, with D possibly matching TRBD1 (6 bases). Per germline, CDR1 SGHVS and CDR2 FQNEAQ. V was pared by 5 bases and J by 7 bases, with 20 bases between. This CDR3 comprises 15 residues. The CDR3 DNA follows: TGTGCCAGCAGCGAACTACGTTTTACAGGGCTTGAAGCTTTCTTT. Residues: CASSELRFTGLEAFF.

The chain is built from TRBV7-3 and TRBJ2-3; 7 bases line up with TRBD1. The CDR3 has 14 residues. Germline V gene lookup returns CDR1 SGHTA and CDR2 FQGTGA. Losses at the gene ends were 5 bases for V and 3 bases for J; bases not matched to a gene: 5. In nucleotides, the CDR3 is TGTGCCAGCAGCCGACAGGGTACGACAGATACGCAGTATTTT. This encodes CASSRQGTTDTQYF.

The chain combines TRBV5-1 with TRBJ2-3, with a tentative D call TRBD2 (5 bases). From germline, CDR1 is SGHRS and CDR2 YFSETQ. This CDR3 has 15 amino acids. V was shortened by 4 bases and J by 4 bases, with 16 bases between the two germline ends. The CDR3 loop reads CASSRRGKDADTQYF. CDR3 nucleotides: TGCGCCAGCAGCCGTCGGGGAAAAGATGCAGATACGCAGTATTTT.

The CDR3 here is CASSLVLAGSNEQFF. The CDR3 DNA reads TGTGCCAGCAGCTTAGTACTAGCGGGGAGCAATGAGCAGTTCTTC. The gene calls are TRBV7-9 and TRBJ2-1, with 10 bases lining up with TRBD2. This CDR3 is built from 15 residues. V shed 1 base and J 6 bases; nucleotides not matched to a gene: 3. The germline V gene has CDR1 SEHNR and CDR2 FQNEAQ (reference sequence).

V and J are TRBV29-1 and TRBJ1-2, with a possible D match to TRBD1 (5 bases). Trimming shortened V by 3 bases and J by 5 bases, and 10 bases separated the two germline ends. This CDR3 has 12 amino acids. CDR1 and CDR2 (germline): SQVTM, ANQGSEA. CDR3 coding DNA: TGCAGCGTTGACCTGCAGGGATATGGCTACACCTTC. It yields the protein CSVDLQGYGYTF.

This chain uses TRBV11-2 with TRBJ2-4; D gene ambiguous. Trimming took 2 bases from V and 0 from J, leaving 5 bases between them. The CDR3 runs 14 residues. Per germline, CDR1 SGHAT and CDR2 FQNNGV. CDR3 coding DNA: TGTGCCAGCAGCTTAAGAGGAGCCAAAAACATTCAGTACTTC. Amino acid sequence: CASSLRGAKNIQYF. Variable domain in full (rest from reference TRBV11-2 and TRBJ2-4): EAGVAQSPRYKIIEKRQSVAFWCNPISGHATLYWYQQILGQGPKLLIQFQNNGVVDDSQLPKDRFSAERLKGVDSTLKIQPAKLEDSAVYLCASSLRGAKNIQYFGAGTRLSVL.

The chain joins TRBV4-2 to TRBJ2-5, with 9 nucleotides matching TRBD2. The trim removed 4 bases at V and 5 bases at J, leaving 8 bases unmatched. The CDR3 sequence is 15 residues long. CDR1 is LGHNA, CDR2 YNFKEQ, per germline. CDR3 nucleotide sequence: TGTGCCAGCAGCCCCGGGGTAGCGGGGGATGAGACCCAGTACTTC. Amino acids: CASSPGVAGDETQYF.

This clone has at least ten counts. Other DNA sequences in the same sample also yield this CDR3. The chain employs TRBV2 and TRBJ1-5; D is ambiguous. Germline CDR1 SNHLY, CDR2 FYNNEI. CDR3 length: 13 amino acids. V lost 1 base and J lost 7, with 8 bases in between. In DNA form, the CDR3 reads TGTGCCAGCAGTGAAGGCTTAGAACAGCCCCAGCATTTT. It encodes CASSEGLEQPQHF.

The V call is TRBV5-1, the J call TRBJ1-2; 10 bases agree with TRBD1. This CDR3 region has 16 residues. The junction had 7 bases not matched to a gene; V was cut back by 3 bases and J by 2 bases. Germline CDR1 reads SGHRS; CDR2 reads YFSETQ. The CDR3 sequence: CASSSTGGARNYGYTF. CDR3 DNA sequence: TGCGCCAGCAGCTCGACAGGGGGCGCACGAAACTATGGCTACACCTTC. Based on the CDR3 plus reference TRBV5-1 and TRBJ1-2, the full variable domain is KAGVTQTPRYLIKTRGQQVTLSCSPISGHRSVSWYQQTPGQGLQFLFEYFSETQRNKGNFPGRFSGRQFSNSRSEMNVSTLELGDSALYLCASSSTGGARNYGYTFGSGTRLTVV.

The chain links TRBV5-1 to TRBJ2-3; 8 positions agree with TRBD1. The germline gives CDR1 SGHRS, CDR2 YFSETQ. V lost 5 bases, J lost 3 bases, and 5 bases stayed unmatched. The CDR3 contains 14 residues. The CDR3 loop reads CASSSYRGTDTQYF. CDR3 sequence (DNA): TGCGCCAGCAGTTCATACAGGGGGACAGATACGCAGTATTTT. Full variable domain (outside the CDR3, taken from reference TRBV5-1 and TRBJ2-3): KAGVTQTPRYLIKTRGQQVTLSCSPISGHRSVSWYQQTPGQGLQFLFEYFSETQRNKGNFPGRFSGRQFSNSRSEMNVSTLELGDSALYLCASSSYRGTDTQYFGPGTRLTVL.

CDR3 sequence: CASSEARGWGEQFF. CDR3 bases: TGTGCCAGCAGTGAAGCCCGGGGGTGGGGTGAGCAGTTCTTC. The V gene is TRBV2, the J gene TRBJ2-1; D is possibly TRBD2 (6 bases). V was cut by 0 bases and J by 9 bases, with 12 bases left in between. The CDR3 runs to 14 residues. Germline CDR1 reads SNHLY; CDR2 reads FYNNEI.

V gene TRBV12-5 combines with J gene TRBJ2-3; 7 bases match TRBD2. Trimming cost V 0 bases and J 1 base; bases outside gene matches: 7. CDR1 and CDR2 from the germline V gene are LGHNT and FRNRAP. CDR3 length equals 17 residues. CDR3 sequence reads: CASGLVFGGSRTDTQYF. In nucleotides, the CDR3 is TGTGCTAGTGGTTTGGTCTTTGGCGGGAGCCGCACAGATACGCAGTATTTT.

This rearrangement joins TRBV5-1 to TRBJ1-2; 9 bases fit TRBD1. The length of the CDR3 is 13 residues. Per germline, CDR1 SGHRS and CDR2 YFSETQ. The V and J ends lost 4 bases and 8 bases, in that order; junction bases with no gene match: 6. The CDR3 region is CASSAGQGRGYTF. For the CDR3, the DNA is TGCGCCAGCAGCGCTGGACAGGGGAGAGGCTACACCTTC.

This chain uses TRBV5-6 with TRBJ2-5, with a weak D call TRBD1 (6 bases). The V end was cut by 5 bases, the J end by 4 bases, with 15 bases between. This CDR3 is 14 amino acids long. Germline V gene lookup returns CDR1 SGHDT and CDR2 YYEEEE. CDR3 nucleotides: TGTGCCAGCAGACAAGGGGGTAATGGAGAGACCCAGTACTTC. Translation gives CASRQGGNGETQYF. Supplemented by reference TRBV5-6 and TRBJ2-5, the full variable domain reads DAGVTQSPTHLIKTRGQQVTLRCSPKSGHDTVSWYQQALGQGPQFIFQYYEEEERQRGNFPDRFSGHQFPNYSSELNVNALLLGDSALYLCASRQGGNGETQYFGPGTRLLVL.

The V call is TRBV4-2, the J call TRBJ1-5; D not resolved. There are 14 residues in the CDR3. CDR1 and CDR2 from the germline V gene are LGHNA and YNFKEQ. V lost 2 bases to trimming and J lost 4 bases, with 9 bases between them. As DNA, the CDR3 is TGTGCCAGCAGCCAACAGGAAAGGAATCAGCCCCAGCATTTT. Translation gives CASSQQERNQPQHF.

The rearrangement uses TRBV7-2 and TRBJ2-7, with TRBD1 matching over 7 bases. The CDR3 is 16 residues long. The germline gives CDR1 SGHTA, CDR2 FQGNSA. V lost 5 bases, J lost 0 bases, and 10 bases stayed unmatched. The CDR3 sequence: CASSLTPRDSSYEQYF. The CDR3 DNA is TGTGCCAGCAGCCTCACACCCCGGGACAGCTCCTACGAGCAGTACTTC.

V is TRBV18 and J is TRBJ1-5; a weak D match, TRBD1 (6 bases). Looked up from germline, CDR1 is KGHSH and CDR2 is LQKENI. Trimming left V 3 bases short and J 2 bases short, with 14 bases between. The CDR3 covers 16 residues. The CDR3 is CASSPGEGGGNQPQHF. The CDR3, as DNA: TGTGCCAGCTCACCGGGGGAAGGGGGGGGCAATCAGCCCCAGCATTTT.

The chain uses TRBV11-1 and TRBJ1-3, with TRBD1 as a possible D gene (6 bases). Trimming removed 4 bases at V and 1 base at J, with 8 bases between. The CDR3 spans 14 residues. From germline, CDR1 is SGHAT and CDR2 FQDESV (reference sequence). The CDR3 DNA reads TGTGCCAGCAGCTCCAGGGGATCTGGAAACACCATATATTTT. Translated, it gives CASSSRGSGNTIYF.

This chain uses TRBV2 with TRBJ2-2; 7 bases are a match to TRBD1. V trimming: 9 bases; J trimming: 3 bases; junction bases outside the gene matches: 7. The CDR3 spans 14 residues. Germline CDR1 is SNHLY and CDR2 is FYNNEI. In nucleotides, the CDR3 is TGTGCCAGTAGAGAACAGGGGCACACCGGGGAGCTGTTTTTT. Protein sequence: CASREQGHTGELFF.

This clone was observed a handful of times. The chain has TRBV11-2 and TRBJ2-6; TRBD1 aligns across 7 bases. The V gene's germline CDR1 is SGHAT and CDR2 FQNNGV. The CDR3 has 18 residues. Trimming at V came to 4 bases and at J to 0 bases, leaving 9 bases not matched to a gene. The CDR3 DNA reads TGTGCCAGCAGCTCCTACAGGGGATTTCGCTCTGGGGCCAACGTCCTGACTTTC. It encodes CASSSYRGFRSGANVLTF.

The rearrangement uses TRBV11-2 and TRBJ1-1, with TRBD1 matching 8 bases. The germline V gene encodes CDR1 SGHAT and CDR2 FQNNGV. There are 14 residues in the CDR3. The V and J ends lost 5 bases and 4 bases, in that order; junction bases with no gene match: 6. The CDR3 sequence: CASSPDRVGTEAFF. CDR3 DNA: TGTGCCAGCAGCCCGGACAGGGTGGGCACTGAAGCTTTCTTT.

This chain links TRBV7-2 with TRBJ2-5; 7 bases agree with TRBD1. This CDR3 region has 17 residues. Germline values: CDR1 SGHTA, CDR2 FQGNSA. With 5 bases clipped from V and 5 bases from J, the junction kept 17 bases outside the gene matches. This CDR3 reads CASSPAPGQPNGETQYF. The CDR3, as DNA: TGTGCCAGCAGCCCGGCTCCGGGACAGCCGAACGGGGAGACCCAGTACTTC.

V and J are TRBV27 and TRBJ1-5; D uncertain. Trimming stripped 5 bases from V and 5 bases from J, with 13 bases between. Looked up from germline, CDR1 is MNHEY and CDR2 is SMNVEV (reference sequence). The CDR3 is made up of 14 amino acids. The CDR3: CASSLRGRDQPQHF. DNA for the CDR3: TGTGCCAGCAGTCTTCGGGGAAGGGATCAGCCCCAGCATTTT.

The rearrangement links TRBV14 to TRBJ2-6, with no clear D. CDR3 length: 17 residues. Germline CDR1 and CDR2: SGHDN and FVKESK. The ends were cut back, 1 base at V and 0 bases at J, with 10 bases in the middle. DNA for the CDR3: TGTGCCAGCAGCCAAGTACCCACAGTCTCTGGGGCCAACGTCCTGACTTTC. It specifies CASSQVPTVSGANVLTF.

V usage is TRBV5-4 and J usage is TRBJ1-2; D is unclear. The CDR3 is 15 residues long. Per germline, CDR1 SGHNT and CDR2 YYREEE (reference sequence). The ends were cut back, 1 base at V and 3 bases at J, with 13 bases in the middle. Here the CDR3 reads CASSLSTRLDYGYTF. The DNA of the CDR3 is TGTGCCAGCAGCTTGTCTACGCGATTGGACTATGGCTACACCTTC.